This TCR beta chain originates from a study of T cell changes during pregnancy in multiple sclerosis. With V trimmed by 1 base and J by 7 bases, 11 bases remained unmatched. Per the germline V gene, CDR1 is KGHSH and CDR2 is LQKENI. This CDR3 is 17 amino acids long. This table comes from immunoSEQ multiplex PCR, and its TCRdb copy is limited to in-frame clones, with some not included. The table includes roughly 84,000 clones, about 94% detected once. The chain uses TRBV18 and TRBJ2-1, with 9 bases identical to TRBD2. The receptor's source is a female donor in good health, enrolled as a control in a pregnancy study. Sequenced here: peripheral blood, sampled in the third trimester of pregnancy. CDR3 DNA: TGTGCCAGCTCACCACTCCGGGGACTAGCCGCTAGAAATGAGCAGTTCTTC. It specifies CASSPLRGLAARNEQFF. The full variable domain, with the rest looked up from reference TRBV18 and TRBJ2-1, is NAGVMQNPRHLVRRRGQEARLRCSPMKGHSHVYWYRQLPEEGLKFMVYLQKENIIDESGMPKERFSAEFPKEGPSILRIQQVVRGDSAAYFCASSPLRGLAARNEQFFGPGTRLTVL.